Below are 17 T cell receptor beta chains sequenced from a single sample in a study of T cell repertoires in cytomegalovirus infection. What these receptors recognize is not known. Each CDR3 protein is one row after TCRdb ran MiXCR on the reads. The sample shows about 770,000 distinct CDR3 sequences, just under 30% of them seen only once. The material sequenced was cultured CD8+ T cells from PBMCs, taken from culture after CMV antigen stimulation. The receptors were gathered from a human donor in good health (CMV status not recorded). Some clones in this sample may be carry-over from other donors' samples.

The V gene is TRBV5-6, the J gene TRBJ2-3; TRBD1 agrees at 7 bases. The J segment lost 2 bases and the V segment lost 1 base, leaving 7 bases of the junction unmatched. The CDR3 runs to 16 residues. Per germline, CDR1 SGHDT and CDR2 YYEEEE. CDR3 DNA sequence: TGTGCCAGCAGCTTGTGGCCGGGACAGCACACAGATACGCAGTATTTT. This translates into CASSLWPGQHTDTQYF.

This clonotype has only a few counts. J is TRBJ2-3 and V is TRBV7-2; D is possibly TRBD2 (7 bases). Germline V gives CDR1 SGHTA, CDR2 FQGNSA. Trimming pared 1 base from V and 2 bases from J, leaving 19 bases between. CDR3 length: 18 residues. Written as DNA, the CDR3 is TGTGCCAGCAGCTTAGAATACGATTGGCGGGGGCTCACAGATACGCAGTATTTT. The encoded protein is CASSLEYDWRGLTDTQYF. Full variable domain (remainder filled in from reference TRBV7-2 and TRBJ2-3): GAGVSQSPSNKVTEKGKDVELRCDPISGHTALYWYRQSLGQGLEFLIYFQGNSAPDKSGLPSDRFSAERTGGSVSTLTIQRTQQEDSAVYLCASSLEYDWRGLTDTQYFGPGTRLTVL.

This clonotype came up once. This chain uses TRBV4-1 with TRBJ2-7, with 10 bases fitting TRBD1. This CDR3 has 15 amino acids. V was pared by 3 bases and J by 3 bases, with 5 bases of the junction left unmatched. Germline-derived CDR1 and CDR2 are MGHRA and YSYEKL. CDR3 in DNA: TGCGCCAGCAGCCAGAGGACAGGGGGATTCTACGAGCAGTACGTC. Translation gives CASSQRTGGFYEQYV.

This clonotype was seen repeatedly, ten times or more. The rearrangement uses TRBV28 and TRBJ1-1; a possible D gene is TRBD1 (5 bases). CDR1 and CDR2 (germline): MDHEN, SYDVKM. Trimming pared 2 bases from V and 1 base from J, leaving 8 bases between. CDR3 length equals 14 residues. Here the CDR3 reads CASSLNQGNTEAFF. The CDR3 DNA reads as TGTGCCAGCAGTTTAAATCAGGGGAACACTGAAGCTTTCTTT. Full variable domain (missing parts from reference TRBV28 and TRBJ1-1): DVKVTQSSRYLVKRTGEKVFLECVQDMDHENMFWYRQDPGLGLRLIYFSYDVKMKEKGDIPEGYSVSREKKERFSLILESASTNQTSMYLCASSLNQGNTEAFFGQGTRLTVV.

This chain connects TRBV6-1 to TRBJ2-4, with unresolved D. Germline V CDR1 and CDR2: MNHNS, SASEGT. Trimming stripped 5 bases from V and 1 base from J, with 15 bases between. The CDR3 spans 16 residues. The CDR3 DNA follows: TGTGCCAGCAGTTTGACTCCCTCCCGGGCCAAAAACATTCAGTACTTC. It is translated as CASSLTPSRAKNIQYF.

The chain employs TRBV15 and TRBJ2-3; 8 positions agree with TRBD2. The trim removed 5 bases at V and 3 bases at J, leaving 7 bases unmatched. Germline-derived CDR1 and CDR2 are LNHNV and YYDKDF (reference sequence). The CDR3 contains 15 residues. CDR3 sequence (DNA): TGTGCCACCAGCGAGCGGACTAGCCCTACAGATACGCAGTATTTT. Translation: CATSERTSPTDTQYF.

The CDR3 DNA follows: TGCAGTGCTAGAGATAGGAGCGGGGCATACCTCGGGGAGACCCAGTACTTC. It yields the protein CSARDRSGAYLGETQYF. The rearrangement links TRBV20-1 to TRBJ2-5, with 7 bases lining up with TRBD2. The germline gives CDR1 DFQATT, CDR2 SNEGSKA (reference sequence). V trimming: 0 bases; J trimming: 5 bases; junction bases outside the gene matches: 15. CDR3 length equals 17 residues.

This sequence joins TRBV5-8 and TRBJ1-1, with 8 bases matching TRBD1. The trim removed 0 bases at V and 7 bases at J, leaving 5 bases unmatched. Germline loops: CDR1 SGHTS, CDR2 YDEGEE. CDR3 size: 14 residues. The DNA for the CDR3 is TGTGCCAGCAGCTTGGGCAGGGGGCGAGTTGAAGCTTTCTTT. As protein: CASSLGRGRVEAFF.

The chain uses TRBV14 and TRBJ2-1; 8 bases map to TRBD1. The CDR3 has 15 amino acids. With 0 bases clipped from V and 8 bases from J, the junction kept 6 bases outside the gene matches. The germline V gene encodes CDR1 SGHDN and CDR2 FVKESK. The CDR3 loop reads CASSQDHRGTHEQFF. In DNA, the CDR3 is TGTGCCAGCAGCCAAGATCACAGGGGGACGCATGAGCAGTTCTTC.

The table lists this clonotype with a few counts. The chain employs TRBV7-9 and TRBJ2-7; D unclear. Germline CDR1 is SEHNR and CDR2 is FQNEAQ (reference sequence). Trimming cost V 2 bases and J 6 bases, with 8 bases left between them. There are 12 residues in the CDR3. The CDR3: CASSLSAGEQYV. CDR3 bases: TGTGCCAGCAGCTTATCCGCTGGCGAGCAGTACGTC.

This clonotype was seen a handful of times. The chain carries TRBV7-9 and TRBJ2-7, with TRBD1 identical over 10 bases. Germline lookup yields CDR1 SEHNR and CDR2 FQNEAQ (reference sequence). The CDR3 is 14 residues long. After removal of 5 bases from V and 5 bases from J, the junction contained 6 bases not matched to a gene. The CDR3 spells CASSADRGHDEQYF. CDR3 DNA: TGTGCCAGCAGCGCCGACAGGGGGCATGACGAGCAGTACTTC.

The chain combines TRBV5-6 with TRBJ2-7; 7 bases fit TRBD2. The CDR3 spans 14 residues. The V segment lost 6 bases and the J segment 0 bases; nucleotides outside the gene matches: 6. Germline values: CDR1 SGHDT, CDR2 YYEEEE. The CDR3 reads CASITSELSYEQYV. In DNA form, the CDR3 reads TGTGCCAGCATTACTAGCGAGCTCTCCTACGAGCAGTACGTC.

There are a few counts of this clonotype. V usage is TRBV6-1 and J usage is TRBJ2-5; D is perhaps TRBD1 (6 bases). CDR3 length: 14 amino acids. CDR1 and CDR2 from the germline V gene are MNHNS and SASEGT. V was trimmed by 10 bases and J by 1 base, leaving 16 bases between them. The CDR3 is CATFPQGFQETQYF. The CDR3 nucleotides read TGTGCCACTTTTCCTCAGGGGTTCCAAGAGACCCAGTACTTC.

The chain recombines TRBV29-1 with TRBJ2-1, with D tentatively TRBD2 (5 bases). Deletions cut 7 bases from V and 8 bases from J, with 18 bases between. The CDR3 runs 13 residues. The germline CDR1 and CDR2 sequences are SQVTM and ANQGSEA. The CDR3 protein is CSAFDYTPDEQFF. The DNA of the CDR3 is TGCAGCGCGTTTGACTACACCCCGGATGAGCAGTTCTTC.

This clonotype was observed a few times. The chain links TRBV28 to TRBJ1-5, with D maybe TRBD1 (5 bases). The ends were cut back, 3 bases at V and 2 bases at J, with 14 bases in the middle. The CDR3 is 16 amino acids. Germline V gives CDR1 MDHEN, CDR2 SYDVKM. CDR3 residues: CASSLKGRARNQPQHF. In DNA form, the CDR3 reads TGTGCCAGCAGTTTGAAGGGGAGGGCTCGCAATCAGCCCCAGCATTTT.

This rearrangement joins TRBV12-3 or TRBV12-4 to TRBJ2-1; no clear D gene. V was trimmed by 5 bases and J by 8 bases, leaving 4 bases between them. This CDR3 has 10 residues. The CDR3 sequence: CASSVDEQFF. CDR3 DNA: TGTGCCAGCAGTGTCGATGAGCAGTTCTTC.

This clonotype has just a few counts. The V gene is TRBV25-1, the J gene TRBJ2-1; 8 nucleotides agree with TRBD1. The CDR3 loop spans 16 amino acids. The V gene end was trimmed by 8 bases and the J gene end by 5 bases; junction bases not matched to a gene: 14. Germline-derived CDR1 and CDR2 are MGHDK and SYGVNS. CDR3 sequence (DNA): TGTGCCAGCCGCCACGTGGACAGGGAAAAGGACAATGAGCAGTTCTTC. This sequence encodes CASRHVDREKDNEQFF.